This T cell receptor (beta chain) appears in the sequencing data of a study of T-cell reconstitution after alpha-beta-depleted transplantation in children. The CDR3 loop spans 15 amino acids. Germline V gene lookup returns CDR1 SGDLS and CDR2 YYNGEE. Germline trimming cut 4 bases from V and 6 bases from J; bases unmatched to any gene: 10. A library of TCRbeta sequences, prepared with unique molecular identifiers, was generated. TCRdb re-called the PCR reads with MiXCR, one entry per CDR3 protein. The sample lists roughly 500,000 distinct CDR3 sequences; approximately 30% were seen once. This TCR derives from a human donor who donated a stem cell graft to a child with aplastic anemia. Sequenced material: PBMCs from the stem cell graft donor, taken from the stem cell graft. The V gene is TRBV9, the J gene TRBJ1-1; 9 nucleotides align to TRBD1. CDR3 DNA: TGTGCCAGCAGCCTTACAGGGGGCGGAGGAGCTGAAGCTTTCTTT. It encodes CASSLTGGGGAEAFF.